These 26 T cell receptor beta chains came from one sample sequenced in a study of cytomegalovirus exposure and HLA in healthy donors. Primers included in the PCR were 60 Vbeta and 13 Jbeta primers. TCRdb's table, derived via immunoSEQ multiplex PCR, lists solely in-frame clones and lacks some. The sample lists 170,000 or so clones, around 81% occurring once. Sequences were obtained from PBMCs. The receptor source for this set is a woman in her twenties or thirties in good health and CMV-seronegative.

This clone was recorded a few times. The V call is TRBV7-9, the J call TRBJ2-5, with unresolved D. CDR1 and CDR2 (germline): SEHNR, FQNEAQ (reference sequence). This CDR3 is built from 14 residues. Trimming removed 0 bases at V and 0 bases at J, with 5 bases between. The CDR3 loop is CASSLASDQETQYF. In DNA, the CDR3 is TGTGCCAGCAGCTTAGCGTCGGACCAAGAGACCCAGTACTTC.

The chain uses TRBV5-1 and TRBJ2-5; 9 positions agree with TRBD2. Per germline, CDR1 SGHRS and CDR2 YFSETQ. There are 16 residues in the CDR3. With 2 bases clipped from V and 2 bases from J, the junction kept 7 bases outside the gene matches. The CDR3 here is CASSFGTSGSQETQYF. The CDR3 nucleotides are TGCGCCAGCAGCTTCGGCACTAGCGGGTCACAAGAGACCCAGTACTTC.

The table lists this clone with a few counts. The rearrangement uses TRBV2 and TRBJ2-3, with 11 bases aligning to TRBD1. CDR3 length: 17 residues. The ends lost 1 base at V and 3 bases at J; junction bases unmatched: 6. Germline V gene data show CDR1 as SNHLY and CDR2 as FYNNEI. CDR3 sequence reads: CASSEGTGGAGTDTQYF. Here the CDR3 DNA reads TGTGCCAGCAGTGAAGGGACAGGGGGCGCAGGGACAGATACGCAGTATTTT.

V is TRBV18 and J is TRBJ2-3, with 14 bases aligning to TRBD2. The CDR3 loop spans 18 amino acids. Germline CDR1 reads KGHSH; CDR2 reads LQKENI. V gave up 3 bases and J gave up 4 bases; unmatched junction bases: 9. This CDR3 reads CASSPPLTSGGAPDTQYF. The CDR3 DNA reads as TGTGCCAGCTCACCGCCCCTGACTAGCGGGGGGGCCCCAGATACGCAGTATTTT.

The chain recombines TRBV5-6 with TRBJ2-4, with 11 bases identical to TRBD2. Germline V gene data show CDR1 as SGHDT and CDR2 as YYEEEE. This CDR3 has 16 residues. Germline trimming cut 3 bases from V and 6 bases from J; bases unmatched to any gene: 8. CDR3 DNA sequence: TGTGCCAGCAGCTGGACTAGCGGGCTCATCGCAAACATTCAGTACTTC. Translation: CASSWTSGLIANIQYF.

The chain couples TRBV5-1 to TRBJ2-1; TRBD1 is a possible D gene (6 bases). Germline values: CDR1 SGHRS, CDR2 YFSETQ. Trimming removed 0 bases at V and 7 bases at J, with 11 bases between. The CDR3 spans 14 residues. CDR3 residues: CASSLAGVLNEQFF. The DNA of the CDR3 is TGCGCCAGCAGCTTGGCAGGGGTCTTAAATGAGCAGTTCTTC.

The chain carries TRBV9 and TRBJ2-3, with D maybe TRBD2 (5 bases). Trimming removed 2 bases at V and 0 bases at J, with 7 bases between. Germline assignment: CDR1 SGDLS and CDR2 YYNGEE. CDR3 length: 14 amino acids. This CDR3 is CASSVWESTDTQYF. CDR3 bases: TGTGCCAGCAGCGTCTGGGAGAGCACAGATACGCAGTATTTT.

J is TRBJ2-5 and V is TRBV2, with D possibly being TRBD2 (5 bases). Trimming took 6 bases from V and 0 from J, leaving 11 bases between them. Germline CDR1 is SNHLY and CDR2 is FYNNEI. CDR3 length equals 14 residues. CDR3 sequence reads: CASSGITYQETQYF. Here the CDR3 DNA reads TGTGCCAGCAGCGGGATAACGTACCAAGAGACCCAGTACTTC.

This chain uses TRBV7-9 with TRBJ2-1; 10 nucleotides line up with TRBD2. Germline V gene sequence: CDR1 SEHNR, CDR2 FQNEAQ (reference sequence). The V segment lost 4 bases and the J segment 4 bases; nucleotides outside the gene matches: 7. CDR3 length equals 16 residues. The CDR3 sequence is CASSSETSGSYNEQFF. The CDR3 DNA reads as TGTGCCAGCAGCTCCGAGACTAGCGGGTCTTACAATGAGCAGTTCTTC.

This chain connects TRBV4-1 to TRBJ2-7; D gene uncertain. This CDR3 spans 15 amino acids. The germline gives CDR1 MGHRA, CDR2 YSYEKL. Trimming took off 2 bases at V and 3 bases at J, with 14 bases between the two ends. The CDR3 DNA follows: TGCGCCAGCAGCCAATTCGCCCTCAGACTCTACGAGCAGTACTTC. It codes for CASSQFALRLYEQYF.

This clone was recorded once. The chain joins TRBV7-8 to TRBJ1-4; the D gene is possibly TRBD1 (6 bases). The V end was cut by 1 base, the J end by 5 bases, with 17 bases between. The length of the CDR3 is 17 residues. Looked up from germline, CDR1 is SGHVS and CDR2 is FQNEAQ. CDR3 sequence (DNA): TGTGCCAGCAGCTTAGGCCCCTTACAGGGAGAGAATGAAAAACTGTTTTTT. It is translated as CASSLGPLQGENEKLFF.

The chain has TRBV19 and TRBJ2-5; TRBD2 is a possible D gene (5 bases). The CDR3 contains 13 residues. Germline-derived CDR1 and CDR2 are LNHDA and SQIVND (reference sequence). The V end lost 5 bases, the J end lost 2 bases, and 9 bases lay between the germline ends. CDR3 loop: CASSALAQETQYF. CDR3 DNA sequence: TGTGCCAGTAGTGCCCTAGCACAAGAGACCCAGTACTTC.

The CDR3 region is CASADRVDQPQHF. CDR3 nucleotides: TGTGCCAGCGCCGACAGGGTGGATCAGCCCCAGCATTTT. The chain has TRBV28 and TRBJ1-5; 7 nucleotides align to TRBD1. Germline loops: CDR1 MDHEN, CDR2 SYDVKM. V shed 8 bases, J shed 5 bases, and the junction held 6 bases outside the gene matches. This CDR3 region has 13 residues.

The rearrangement links TRBV5-6 to TRBJ1-1, with D tentatively TRBD1 (5 bases). The length of the CDR3 is 15 residues. Germline CDR1 SGHDT, CDR2 YYEEEE. V dropped 0 bases and J dropped 1 base, with 10 bases sitting between them. The CDR3 region has the DNA TGTGCCAGCAGCTTGGCCAAGCAGGGGAACACTGAAGCTTTCTTT. As protein: CASSLAKQGNTEAFF.

The chain employs TRBV7-9 and TRBJ2-5; 9 bases map to TRBD1. From germline, CDR1 is SEHNR and CDR2 FQNEAQ (reference sequence). Losses at the gene ends were 5 bases for V and 3 bases for J; bases not matched to a gene: 10. This CDR3 region has 16 residues. CDR3 protein: CASSPGLGQGKETQYF. CDR3 sequence (DNA): TGTGCCAGCAGCCCCGGGCTGGGACAGGGAAAAGAGACCCAGTACTTC.

This clone showed up just a few times. This sequence joins TRBV28 and TRBJ1-5; weak D call: TRBD1 (6 bases). Trimming removed 5 bases at V and 6 bases at J, with 11 bases between. Per germline, CDR1 MDHEN and CDR2 SYDVKM. The CDR3 runs 13 residues. CDR3 loop: CASSLQGGQPQHF. The CDR3 DNA follows: TGTGCCAGCAGTCTCCAAGGGGGTCAGCCCCAGCATTTT.

This chain joins TRBV7-2 and TRBJ2-1, with TRBD2 identical over 7 bases. V shed 6 bases and J 0 bases; nucleotides not matched to a gene: 11. The germline V gene has CDR1 SGHTA and CDR2 FQGNSA. The CDR3 runs 17 residues. CDR3 amino acids: CASSPLGGGSSYNEQFF. In DNA form, the CDR3 reads TGTGCCAGCAGTCCGCTTGGGGGGGGGAGCTCCTACAATGAGCAGTTCTTC.

This clone was detected a few times. V usage is TRBV5-4 and J usage is TRBJ2-7; 7 positions match TRBD1. V lost 4 bases and J lost 3; bases outside the gene matches: 1. Germline V gene sequence: CDR1 SGHNT, CDR2 YYREEE (reference sequence). The CDR3 is 12 residues long. This CDR3 reads CASSRDSYEQYF. Written as DNA, the CDR3 is TGTGCCAGCAGCAGGGACAGCTACGAGCAGTACTTC.

This clone was seen just once. The chain carries TRBV11-2 and TRBJ1-1, with D perhaps matching TRBD1 (5 bases). V was clipped by 0 bases and J by 1 base, with 9 bases between them. There are 15 residues in the CDR3. The germline CDR1 and CDR2 sequences are SGHAT and FQNNGV. CDR3 nucleotides: TGTGCCAGCAGCTTAGAAGGGGCGACGAACACTGAAGCTTTCTTT. Its protein is CASSLEGATNTEAFF. Full variable domain (rest looked up from reference TRBV11-2 and TRBJ1-1): EAGVAQSPRYKIIEKRQSVAFWCNPISGHATLYWYQQILGQGPKLLIQFQNNGVVDDSQLPKDRFSAERLKGVDSTLKIQPAKLEDSAVYLCASSLEGATNTEAFFGQGTRLTVV.

This sequence joins TRBV11-3 and TRBJ2-7; 8 bases agree with TRBD1. Unmatched junction bases numbered 7, after V lost 5 bases and J lost 1 base. Per the germline V gene, CDR1 is SGHNT and CDR2 is YENEEA. This CDR3 is 15 amino acids long. The CDR3 DNA is TGTGCCAGCAGCCTGGGGACAGGAGGTTCCTACGAGCAGTACTTC. Amino acids: CASSLGTGGSYEQYF.

Remarks on this clone: At one of its ends the junction is not consistent with the germline gene, which may arise from a read error. The V and J genes are TRBV4-1 and TRBJ2-5; 7 bases agree with TRBD1. Germline CDR1 is MGHRA and CDR2 is YSYEKL. The CDR3 sequence is 14 residues long. The CDR3 DNA reads as TGTGCCAGCAGCCTTGGACAGGAGGAAGAGACCCAGTACTTC. This codes for CASSLGQEEETQYF.

The chain combines TRBV18 with TRBJ2-4; tentatively, D is TRBD1 (6 bases). Trimming left V 3 bases short and J 8 bases short, with 17 bases between. The CDR3 length is 15 residues. CDR1 and CDR2 (germline): KGHSH, LQKENI. CDR3 nucleotides: TGTGCCAGCTCACCCTATGTGGGGTCAGGGGACATTCAGTACTTC. It translates to CASSPYVGSGDIQYF.

This chain uses TRBV29-1 with TRBJ2-5; 11 positions match TRBD1. This CDR3 contains 16 residues. Germline V gives CDR1 SQVTM, CDR2 ANQGSEA. Trimming at V came to 3 bases and at J to 2 bases, leaving 8 bases not matched to a gene. CDR3 nucleotides: TGCAGCGTTGAGTGGGACAGGGGGTCATCACAAGAGACCCAGTACTTC. Its translation is CSVEWDRGSSQETQYF.

The chain links TRBV29-1 to TRBJ2-7; D is perhaps TRBD1 (5 bases). CDR1 and CDR2 (germline): SQVTM, ANQGSEA. The CDR3 covers 11 residues. The V and J ends lost 5 bases and 5 bases respectively, with 10 bases between them. Written as DNA, the CDR3 is TGCAGCGTTCGCAGGGTCAACGAGCAGTACTTC. It codes for CSVRRVNEQYF.

The gene calls are TRBV10-2 and TRBJ2-1, with 7 bases fitting TRBD2. The CDR3 length is 15 residues. The V gene end was trimmed by 8 bases and the J gene end by 4 bases; junction bases not matched to a gene: 11. CDR1 is WSHSY and CDR2 is SAAADI in the germline V gene. The DNA of the CDR3 is TGCGCCAGCTCCCCTAGCGGTGGAGGGTACAATGAGCAGTTCTTC. It codes for CASSPSGGGYNEQFF.

V usage is TRBV18 and J usage is TRBJ1-2; no clear D. Trimming removed 6 bases at V and 7 bases at J, with 18 bases between. The CDR3 extends over 14 amino acids. Germline V gene lookup returns CDR1 KGHSH and CDR2 LQKENI. CDR3 in amino acids: CASSPINSFGGYTF. CDR3 DNA: TGTGCCAGCTCGCCTATCAACTCCTTCGGTGGCTACACCTTC.